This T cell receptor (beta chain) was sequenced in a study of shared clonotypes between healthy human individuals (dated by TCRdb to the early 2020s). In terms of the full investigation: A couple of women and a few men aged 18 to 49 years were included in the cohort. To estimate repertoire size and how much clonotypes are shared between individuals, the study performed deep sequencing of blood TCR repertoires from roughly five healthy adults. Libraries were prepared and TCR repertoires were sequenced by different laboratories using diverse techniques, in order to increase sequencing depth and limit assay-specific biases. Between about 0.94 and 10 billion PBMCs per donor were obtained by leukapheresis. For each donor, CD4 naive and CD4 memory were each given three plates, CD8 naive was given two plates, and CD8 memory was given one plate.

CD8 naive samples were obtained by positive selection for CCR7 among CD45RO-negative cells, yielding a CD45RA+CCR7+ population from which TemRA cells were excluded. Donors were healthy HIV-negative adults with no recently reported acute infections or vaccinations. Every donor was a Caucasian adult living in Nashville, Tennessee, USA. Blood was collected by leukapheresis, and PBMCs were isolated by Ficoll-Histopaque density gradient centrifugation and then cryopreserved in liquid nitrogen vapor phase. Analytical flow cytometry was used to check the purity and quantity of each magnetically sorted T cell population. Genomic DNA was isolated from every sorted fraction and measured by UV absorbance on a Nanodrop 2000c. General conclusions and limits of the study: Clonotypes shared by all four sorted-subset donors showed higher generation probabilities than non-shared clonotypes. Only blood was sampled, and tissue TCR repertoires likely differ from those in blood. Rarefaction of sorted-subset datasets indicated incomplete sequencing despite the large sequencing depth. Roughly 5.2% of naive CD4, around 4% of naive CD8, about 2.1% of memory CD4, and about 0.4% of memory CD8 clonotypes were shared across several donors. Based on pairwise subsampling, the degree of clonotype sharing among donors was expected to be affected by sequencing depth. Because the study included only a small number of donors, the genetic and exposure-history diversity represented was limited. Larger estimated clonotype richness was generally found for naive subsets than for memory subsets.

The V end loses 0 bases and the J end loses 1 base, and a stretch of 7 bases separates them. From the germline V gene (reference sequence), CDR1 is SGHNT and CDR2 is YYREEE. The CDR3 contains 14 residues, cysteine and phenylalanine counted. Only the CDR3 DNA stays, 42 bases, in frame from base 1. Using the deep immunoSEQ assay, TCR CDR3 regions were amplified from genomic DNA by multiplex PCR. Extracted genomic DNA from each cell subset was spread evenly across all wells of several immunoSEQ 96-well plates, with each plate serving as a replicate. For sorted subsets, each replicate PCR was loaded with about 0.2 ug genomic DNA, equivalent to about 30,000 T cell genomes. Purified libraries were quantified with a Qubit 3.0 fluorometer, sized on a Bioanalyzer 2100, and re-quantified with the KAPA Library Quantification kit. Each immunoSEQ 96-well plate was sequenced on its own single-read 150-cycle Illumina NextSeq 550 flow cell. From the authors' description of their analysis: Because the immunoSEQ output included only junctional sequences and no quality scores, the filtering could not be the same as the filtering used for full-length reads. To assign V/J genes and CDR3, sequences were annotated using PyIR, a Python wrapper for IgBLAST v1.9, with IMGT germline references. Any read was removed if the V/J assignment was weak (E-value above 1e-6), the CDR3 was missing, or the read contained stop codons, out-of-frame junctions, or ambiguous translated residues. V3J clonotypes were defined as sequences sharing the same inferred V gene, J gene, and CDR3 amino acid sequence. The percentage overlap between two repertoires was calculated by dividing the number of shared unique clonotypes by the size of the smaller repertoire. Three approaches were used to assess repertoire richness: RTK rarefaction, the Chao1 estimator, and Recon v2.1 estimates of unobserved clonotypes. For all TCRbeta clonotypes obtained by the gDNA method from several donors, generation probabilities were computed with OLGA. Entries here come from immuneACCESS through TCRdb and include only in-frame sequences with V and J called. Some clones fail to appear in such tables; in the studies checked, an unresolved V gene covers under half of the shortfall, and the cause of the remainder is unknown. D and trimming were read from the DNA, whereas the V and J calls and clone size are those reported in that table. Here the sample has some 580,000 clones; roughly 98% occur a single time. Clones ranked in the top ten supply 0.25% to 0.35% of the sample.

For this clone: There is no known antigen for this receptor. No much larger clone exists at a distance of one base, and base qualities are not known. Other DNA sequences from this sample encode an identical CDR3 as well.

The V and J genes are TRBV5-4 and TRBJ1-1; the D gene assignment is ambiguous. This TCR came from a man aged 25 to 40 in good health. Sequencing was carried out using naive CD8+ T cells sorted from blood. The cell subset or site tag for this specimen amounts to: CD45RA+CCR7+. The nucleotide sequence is TGTGCCAGCAGCTTGGTGCCGGCGAACACTGAAGCTTTCTTT. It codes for CASSLVPANTEAFF.